One TCR beta chain is described in this entry. V was pared by 4 bases and J by 4 bases, with 8 bases between. CDR1 is SGHTA and CDR2 is FQGNSA in the germline V gene. The CDR3 is made up of 13 amino acids. These data are taken from a study of blood T cell repertoires in COVID-19. Some clones are missing from TCRdb's copy, which holds only in-frame ones; the method was immunoSEQ multiplex PCR. The sample yields 240,000 or so clones, 86% seen once. Participants came from some 26 US areas, aged roughly 18 to 100 years. Grouping used clinical history reported by participants in a survey and questionnaire. What was sequenced was PBMCs or T cells enriched from blood (not recorded which). The sequence came from a woman aged 40 to 50 with acute COVID-19. V usage is TRBV7-2 and J usage is TRBJ1-5; TRBD1 might be the D (6 bases). CDR3 DNA sequence: TGTGCCAGCAGCTCGGACAGAAATCAGCCCCAGCATTTT. This codes for CASSSDRNQPQHF.